This T cell receptor beta chain was captured by sequencing in a study of T and B cells in COVID-19 patients. Study context: Peripheral blood came from COVID-19 patients with active infection or after recovery.

This clonotype has a count of ten or more. What it binds is unknown. Each TRB amplification used roughly 220-550 ng of genomic DNA from blood. Study-level results: In COVID-19 patients, T cell receptor beta variable and joining gene use was reportedly strongly skewed.

The CDR3 runs 12 residues. Germline V gives CDR1 MNHEY, CDR2 SMNVEV (reference sequence). Trimming took 5 bases from V and 5 from J, leaving 10 bases between them. BIOMED2 TRB-A/B primer pools were used in multiplex TRB PCR. Each CDR3 protein is one row after TCRdb ran MiXCR on the multiplex PCR reads. This sample yields roughly 27,000 distinct CDR3 sequences, of which approximately 30% are seen a single time; about 1.7% belongs to the top ten. Sequencing used blood. The genes are TRBV27 and TRBJ2-7, with D uncertain. The TCR sequence derives from a human donor who had recovered from COVID-19. CDR3 sequence: CASSTPGDEQYF. The CDR3 DNA is TGTGCCAGCAGTACGCCTGGAGACGAGCAGTACTTC.